This TCR beta chain was observed in a study of cytomegalovirus exposure and HLA in healthy donors. Study-level results: Across donors, sequencing depth was assumed by presence/absence analyses to be roughly uniform. By a later analysis, the bulk of CMV-associated TCR beta chains appeared HLA-restricted. Per a prior analysis, the majority of TCR beta V segments were productive roughly 90% or roughly 30% of the time.

The PCR was carried out with 60 Vbeta primers and 13 Jbeta primers. Clones were sequenced by immunoSEQ multiplex PCR, and TCRdb holds only the in-frame ones, with some missing. The sample table includes roughly 140,000 clones. The V and J ends lost 5 bases and 4 bases respectively, with 6 bases between them. CDR1 SGHRS and CDR2 YFSETQ come from the germline V gene. The CDR3 sequence is 11 residues long. For this clone: Antigen specificity is unknown.

This TCR was sampled from a male donor in good health and CMV-seronegative. The rearrangement links TRBV5-1 to TRBJ1-1; D gene uncertain. The sample consisted of PBMCs. Here the CDR3 reads CASSSSTEAFF. For the CDR3, the DNA is TGCGCCAGCAGTTCATCCACTGAAGCTTTCTTT.